Reported below is one T cell receptor beta chain. Every one of the donors was a Caucasian adult that lived in Nashville, Tennessee. Germline CDR1 is MNHNY and CDR2 is SVGAGI (reference sequence). This CDR3 has 16 residues. Trimming removed 2 bases from V and 10 bases from J; junction bases left unmatched: 7. This entry belongs to a study of shared clonotypes between healthy human individuals. As processed by the authors: Junction-only sequences without quality scores came from ImmunoSEQ, so filtering differed. Profiling relied on immunoSEQ multiplex PCR, and the TCRdb table lists in-frame clones only, not all of them. V and J calls and clone size are as listed in that table; D and trimming were resolved from the DNA. The repertoire consists of about 330,000 clones, with around 67% occurring once and the leading ten covering approximately 10%.

The chain is built from TRBV6-6 and TRBJ2-1; 14 nucleotides align to TRBD2. This clonotype originated in a man aged 25 to 40 in good health. Material for sequencing was memory CD4+ T cells sorted from blood. Subset defined: CD45RA-negative fraction. The CDR3 region is CASSYAGLAGVGEQFF. The CDR3 nucleotides are TGTGCCAGCAGTTACGCGGGACTAGCGGGAGTTGGGGAGCAGTTCTTC.